This is a list of T cell receptor beta chains from one sample in a study of T cells in Graves' hyperthyroidism and ophthalmopathy. Via MiXCR, TCRdb re-called the multiplex PCR reads, giving one row per CDR3 protein. The table lists 500,000 to 800,000 distinct CDR3 sequences, about 14% of them singletons. The sample taken for sequencing was blood. The receptors here all came from a woman aged 50 to 60 with Graves' ophthalmopathy. Both conserved end residues are part of each CDR3. Each record gives: J gene, D gene, V gene, clone size, CDR3 protein, CDR3 DNA. D genes are given only for firm matches. The size field is filled for only some rows; it gives once, few, many or a size class.

>TRBJ2-2|NA|TRBV29-1|few
CSVGPKNTGGLFF
TGCAGCGTAGGACCTAAGAACACCGGGGGGCTGTTTTTT
>TRBJ2-1|TRBD2|TRBV20-1|many
CSASNRAGVYEQFF
TGCAGTGCTAGTAATAGGGCGGGAGTATATGAGCAGTTCTTC
>TRBJ2-5|NA|TRBV5-1|few
CASTYQQATQETQYF
TGCGCCAGCACTTATCAACAGGCGACCCAAGAGACCCAGTACTTC
>TRBJ2-1|TRBD2|TRBV6-1|many
CASSRQSPAGVNEQFF
TGTGCCAGCAGTCGCCAAAGCCCAGCGGGAGTCAATGAGCAGTTCTTC
>TRBJ2-1|TRBD2|TRBV27|many
CASSLGLAGPINEQFF
TGTGCCAGCAGTTTAGGCTTAGCGGGACCTATCAATGAGCAGTTCTTC
>TRBJ2-5|NA|TRBV11-2|many
CASRYRVQETQYF
TGTGCCAGCAGGTACAGGGTGCAAGAGACCCAGTACTTC
>TRBJ2-1|TRBD2|TRBV7-2|many
CASSTTKGLAETYNEQFF
TGTGCCAGCAGCACCACAAAGGGACTAGCGGAAACCTACAATGAGCAGTTCTTC
>TRBJ2-5|TRBD2|TRBV28|many
CASSPTRTSGRRETQYF
TGTGCCAGCAGCCCCACCCGGACTAGCGGGAGGCGAGAGACCCAGTACTTC
>TRBJ2-3|NA|TRBV6-1|many
CASSELRRGGTDTQYF
TGTGCCAGCAGTGAACTAAGAAGAGGAGGCACAGATACGCAGTATTTT
>TRBJ1-1|TRBD1|TRBV28|few
CASSGGTGSTEAFF
TGTGCCAGCAGTGGGGGGACAGGGAGCACTGAAGCTTTCTTT
>TRBJ2-7|NA|TRBV15|few
CAASPEATGLSPYEQYF
TGTGCCGCCAGCCCAGAGGCCACAGGGCTGAGCCCCTACGAGCAGTACTTC
>TRBJ1-4|TRBD1|TRBV5-1|NA
CASSPSTGVIEKLFF
TGCGCCAGCAGCCCGTCGACAGGGGTTATTGAAAAACTGTTTTTT
>TRBJ2-7|NA|TRBV28|NA
CASSLPRNYEQYF
TGTGCCAGCAGTTTACCTAGAAACTACGAGCAGTACTTC
>TRBJ2-6|TRBD2|TRBV18|few
CASFTSGLAGGVGANVLTF
TGTGCCAGCTTCACATCAGGACTAGCGGGAGGCGTTGGGGCCAACGTCCTGACTTTC
>TRBJ2-1|TRBD2|TRBV6-5|few
CASSYSAVRGRTYNEQFF
TGTGCCAGCAGTTACTCGGCCGTTCGCGGGAGGACTTACAATGAGCAGTTCTTC
>TRBJ2-6|NA|TRBV9|few
CASSGNREEASGANVLTF
TGTGCCAGCAGCGGAAACAGGGAAGAGGCTTCTGGGGCCAACGTCCTGACTTTC
>TRBJ2-7|TRBD1|TRBV9|few
CASSVERTGVEQYF
TGTGCCAGCAGCGTAGAAAGGACAGGGGTCGAGCAGTACTTC
>TRBJ1-1|NA|TRBV18|many
CASSPPEQKNTEAFF
TGTGCCAGCTCACCACCGGAACAGAAGAACACTGAAGCTTTCTTT
>TRBJ2-3|NA|TRBV20-1|many
CSARVTVGTDTQYF
TGCAGTGCTAGAGTGACAGTAGGCACAGATACGCAGTATTTT
>TRBJ2-2|TRBD2|TRBV3-1|NA
CATTPGGVNTGELFF
TGTGCCACCACCCCGGGGGGGGTCAACACCGGGGAGCTGTTTTTT
>TRBJ1-1|NA|TRBV29-1|many
CSQQPGLEAFF
TGCAGCCAGCAACCTGGGCTTGAAGCTTTCTTT
>TRBJ2-2|NA|TRBV6-6|few
CASSYFTAGELFF
TGTGCCAGCAGTTACTTTACCGCCGGGGAGCTGTTTTTT
>TRBJ2-3|NA|TRBV20-1|many
CSAPQGGSSTDTQYF
TGCAGTGCCCCTCAAGGTGGGAGTAGCACAGATACGCAGTATTTT
>TRBJ2-7|TRBD2|TRBV6-2/TRBV6-3|NA
CASSWTSGSVYEQYF
TGTGCCAGCAGTTGGACTAGCGGGAGCGTTTACGAGCAGTACTTC
>TRBJ1-5|TRBD1|TRBV6-1|many
CASSVGQGVNQPQHF
TGTGCCAGCAGTGTGGGACAGGGGGTAAATCAGCCCCAGCATTTT
>TRBJ1-1|NA|TRBV18|many
CASSPWTTEAFF
TGTGCCAGCTCACCCTGGACTACTGAAGCTTTCTTT
>TRBJ1-5|NA|TRBV28|many
CASSLAQGFQPQHF
TGTGCCAGCAGTTTAGCTCAGGGGTTTCAGCCCCAGCATTTT
>TRBJ2-1|TRBD2|TRBV7-3|many
CASSRTLLAGGLSYNEQFF
TGTGCCAGCAGCCGAACCCTTCTAGCGGGAGGACTCTCCTACAATGAGCAGTTCTTC
>TRBJ2-5|NA|TRBV27|many
CASALGLSTAQYF
TGTGCCAGCGCCCTCGGACTATCGACGGCCCAGTACTTC
>TRBJ2-1|NA|TRBV20-1|many
CSAQNPLSGTDLEQFF
TGCAGTGCTCAGAATCCCCTTAGCGGGACAGACCTTGAGCAGTTCTTC
>TRBJ2-7|TRBD2|TRBV6-1|few
CASSYGTRAVEQYF
TGTGCCAGCAGTTATGGGACTAGGGCGGTCGAGCAGTACTTC
>TRBJ1-4|TRBD1|TRBV20-1|few
CSARDEAGTGGLRTNEKLFF
TGCAGTGCTAGAGATGAGGCTGGGACAGGGGGTCTACGGACTAATGAAAAACTGTTTTTT
>TRBJ1-2|NA|TRBV6-1|few
CASKNPRGGNYGYTF
TGTGCCAGCAAGAACCCTAGAGGGGGTAACTATGGCTACACCTTC